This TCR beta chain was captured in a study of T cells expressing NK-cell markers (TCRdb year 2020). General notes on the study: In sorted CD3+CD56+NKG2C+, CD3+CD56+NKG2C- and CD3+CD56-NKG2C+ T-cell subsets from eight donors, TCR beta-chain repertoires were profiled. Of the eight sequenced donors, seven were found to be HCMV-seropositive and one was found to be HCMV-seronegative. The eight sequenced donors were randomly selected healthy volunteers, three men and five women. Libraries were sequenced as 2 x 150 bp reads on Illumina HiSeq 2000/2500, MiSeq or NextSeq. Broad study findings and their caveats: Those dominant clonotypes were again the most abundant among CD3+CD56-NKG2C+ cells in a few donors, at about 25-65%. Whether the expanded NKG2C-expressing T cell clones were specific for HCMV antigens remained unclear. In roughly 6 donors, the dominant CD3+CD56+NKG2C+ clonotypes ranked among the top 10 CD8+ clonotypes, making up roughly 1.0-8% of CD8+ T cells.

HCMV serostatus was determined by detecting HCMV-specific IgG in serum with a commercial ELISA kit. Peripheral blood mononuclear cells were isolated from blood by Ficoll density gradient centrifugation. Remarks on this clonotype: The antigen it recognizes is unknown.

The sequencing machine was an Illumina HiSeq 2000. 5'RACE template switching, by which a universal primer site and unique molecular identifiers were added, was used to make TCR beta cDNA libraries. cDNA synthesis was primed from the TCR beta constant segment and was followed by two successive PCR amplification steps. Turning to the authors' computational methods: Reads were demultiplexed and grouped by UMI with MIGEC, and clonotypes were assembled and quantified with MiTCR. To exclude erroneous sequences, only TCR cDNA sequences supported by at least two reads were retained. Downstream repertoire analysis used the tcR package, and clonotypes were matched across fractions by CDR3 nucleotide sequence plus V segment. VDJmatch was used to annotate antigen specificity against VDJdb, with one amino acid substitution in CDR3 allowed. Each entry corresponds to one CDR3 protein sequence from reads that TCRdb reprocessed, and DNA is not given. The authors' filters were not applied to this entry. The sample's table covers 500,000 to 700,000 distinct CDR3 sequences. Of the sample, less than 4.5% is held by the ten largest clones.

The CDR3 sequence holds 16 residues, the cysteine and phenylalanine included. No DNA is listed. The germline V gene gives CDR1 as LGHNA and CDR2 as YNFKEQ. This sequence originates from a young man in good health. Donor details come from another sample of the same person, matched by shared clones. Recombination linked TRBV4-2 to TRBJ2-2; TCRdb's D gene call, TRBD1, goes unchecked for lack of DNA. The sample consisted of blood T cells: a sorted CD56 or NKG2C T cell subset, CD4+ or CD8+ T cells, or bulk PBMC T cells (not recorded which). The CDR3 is CASSQERQAYTGELFF.